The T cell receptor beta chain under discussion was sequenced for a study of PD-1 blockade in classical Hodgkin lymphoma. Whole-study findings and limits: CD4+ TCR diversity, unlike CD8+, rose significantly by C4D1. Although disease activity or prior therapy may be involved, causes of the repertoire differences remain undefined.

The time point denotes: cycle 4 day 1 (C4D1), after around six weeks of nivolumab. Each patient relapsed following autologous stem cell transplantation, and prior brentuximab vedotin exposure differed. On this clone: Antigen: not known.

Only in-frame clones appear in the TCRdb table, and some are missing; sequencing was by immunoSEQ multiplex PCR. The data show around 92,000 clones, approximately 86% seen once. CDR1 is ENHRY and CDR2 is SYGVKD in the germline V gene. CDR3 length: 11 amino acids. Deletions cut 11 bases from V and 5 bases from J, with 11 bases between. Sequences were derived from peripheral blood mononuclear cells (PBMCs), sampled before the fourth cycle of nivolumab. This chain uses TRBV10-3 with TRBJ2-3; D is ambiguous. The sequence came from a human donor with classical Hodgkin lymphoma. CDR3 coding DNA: TGTGCCTCCTCCCTCGGAGATACGCAGTATTTT. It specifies CASSLGDTQYF.